This TCR beta chain was identified in a study of T-cell reconstitution after alpha-beta-depleted transplantation in children. Unmatched junction bases numbered 15, after V lost 7 bases and J lost 12 bases. CDR3 length equals 14 residues. Many counts were recorded for this clonotype. Unique molecular identifiers were incorporated when the TCRbeta library was constructed. One entry per CDR3 protein results from TCRdb running MiXCR on the PCR reads. The repertoire holds approximately 350,000 distinct CDR3 sequences, with over 9% as singletons. This sequence joins TRBV12-3 or TRBV12-4 and TRBJ2-1; 7 nucleotides agree with TRBD1. This receptor was identified in a human donor who donated a stem cell graft to a child with acute lymphoblastic leukemia. This specimen consisted of PBMCs from the stem cell graft donor, obtained from the stem cell graft. The CDR3 reads CASTETGASFSQFF. The DNA for the CDR3 is TGTGCCAGCACCGAAACAGGGGCCTCTTTTTCGCAGTTCTTC.